A single sample gave rise to the 26 T cell receptor beta chains below, sequenced in a study of Graves' ophthalmopathy and Graves' hyperthyroidism. The study amplified TCR beta CDR3 regions using RNA transcripts. The library came from an HTBI-primed first-round RT-PCR and a second-round multiplex PCR. Using its own MiXCR run on the multiplex PCR reads, TCRdb lists one record per CDR3 protein. The data show about 1.1 million distinct CDR3 sequences, about 38% seen once. Material: peripheral blood or thyroid tissue (not recorded which). The origin of the receptors is an adult man with Graves' hyperthyroidism.

The chain couples TRBV10-3 to TRBJ2-5, with D tentatively TRBD1 (5 bases). From germline, CDR1 is ENHRY and CDR2 SYGVKD. The CDR3 runs 14 residues. Trimming shortened V by 8 bases and J by 4 bases, and 17 bases separated the two germline ends. In DNA, the CDR3 is TGTGCCATCGACCTTGACGGGCAGGGAGAGACCCAGTACTTC. Encoded protein: CAIDLDGQGETQYF.

This clonotype was detected many times. The rearrangement joins TRBV7-6 to TRBJ2-5, with D perhaps TRBD1 (6 bases). Trimming left V 3 bases short and J 2 bases short, with 10 bases between. This CDR3 comprises 14 residues. CDR1 SGHVS and CDR2 FNYEAQ come from the germline V gene. CDR3 loop: CASSFWTDQETQYF. In DNA, the CDR3 is TGTGCCAGCAGCTTTTGGACAGATCAAGAGACCCAGTACTTC.

Turning to this clonotype: Because the CDR3 is missing its conserved closing phenylalanine or tryptophan, this is likely a read error. The limits of the CDR3 on the DNA are not certain, so only TCRdb's listed CDR3 is given. The rearrangement uses TRBV7-2 and TRBJ1-4; TRBD1, the table's D call, lacks a check against the DNA. CDR1 is SGHTA and CDR2 is FQGNSA in the germline V gene. The CDR3 has 9 residues if both end residues are counted. The CDR3 spells CASSLSGQG.

The gene calls are TRBV29-1 and TRBJ1-2, with 8 positions matching TRBD1. The trim removed 8 bases at V and 8 bases at J, leaving 13 bases unmatched. This CDR3 is built from 13 residues. Per germline, CDR1 SQVTM and CDR2 ANQGSEA. CDR3 DNA: TGCAGCAGTCAAGACAGGGGTGGTATGGGCTACACCTTC. The encoded protein is CSSQDRGGMGYTF.

This clonotype was recorded at least ten times. The rearrangement links TRBV20-1 to TRBJ1-4; 7 bases map to TRBD1. V dropped 6 bases and J dropped 8; count of bases not matched to a gene: 12. Germline V gene data show CDR1 as DFQATT and CDR2 as SNEGSKA (reference sequence). The CDR3 runs 14 residues. The CDR3 sequence is CSAHLTGSYEKLFF. The CDR3 DNA sequence: TGCAGTGCACATTTGACAGGGTCGTACGAAAAACTGTTTTTT.

The rearrangement uses TRBV10-2 and TRBJ1-5, with D possibly TRBD1 on 6 matching bases. V was pared by 2 bases and J by 1 base, with 18 bases between. The CDR3 length is 18 residues. In germline, CDR1 is WSHSY, CDR2 SAAADI. The chain's CDR3 is CASSEPDSGRLSNQPQHF. DNA for the CDR3: TGCGCCAGCAGTGAGCCGGACAGTGGGCGCCTGAGCAATCAGCCCCAGCATTTT.

This sequence joins TRBV20-1 and TRBJ2-3, with a tentative D call TRBD2 (5 bases). V lost 7 bases and J 6 bases, leaving 14 bases between the germline ends. CDR3 length: 12 residues. CDR1 is DFQATT, CDR2 SNEGSKA, per germline (reference sequence). CDR3 region: CSEKGPGDTQYF. The CDR3 DNA is TGCAGTGAAAAGGGCCCGGGGGATACGCAGTATTTT.

This clonotype was detected ten times or more. The chain links TRBV2 to TRBJ2-5; 8 bases are shared with TRBD2. The V gene's germline CDR1 is SNHLY and CDR2 FYNNEI. The V gene end was trimmed by 6 bases and the J gene end by 2 bases; junction bases not matched to a gene: 2. This CDR3 is 13 amino acids long. CDR3 region: CASSIAGQETQYF. The CDR3 nucleotides are TGTGCCAGCAGCATAGCGGGGCAAGAGACCCAGTACTTC.

This clonotype was observed many times. The V and J genes are TRBV29-1 and TRBJ2-7; D unresolved. V lost 7 bases to trimming and J lost 3 bases, with 4 bases between them. The V gene's germline CDR1 is SQVTM and CDR2 ANQGSEA. The CDR3 extends over 9 amino acids. The CDR3: CSGDYEQYF. The CDR3, as DNA: TGCAGCGGGGACTACGAGCAGTACTTC.

The V gene is TRBV7-8, the J gene TRBJ2-5, with TRBD1 matching over 9 bases. This CDR3 has 15 residues. CDR1 is SGHVS, CDR2 FQNEAQ, per germline. With 6 bases clipped from V and 4 bases from J, the junction kept 9 bases outside the gene matches. CDR3: CASRSLGQGGETQYF. The CDR3 DNA follows: TGTGCCAGCAGAAGCCTGGGACAGGGTGGAGAGACCCAGTACTTC.

In this sample, this clonotype turned up once. The chain is built from TRBV9 and TRBJ2-6, with D possibly TRBD1 on 6 matching bases. The CDR3 length is 17 residues. Germline loops: CDR1 SGDLS, CDR2 YYNGEE. Trimming removed 3 bases at V and 4 bases at J, with 17 bases between. CDR3 protein: CASSADRSYGGANVLTF. CDR3 nucleotide sequence: TGTGCCAGCAGCGCAGACAGGAGCTATGGGGGGGCCAACGTCCTGACTTTC.

This clonotype has ten or more counts. J is TRBJ1-2 and V is TRBV10-3; perhaps TRBD1 as D (5 bases). Trimming stripped 4 bases from V and 6 bases from J, with 9 bases between. Germline lookup yields CDR1 ENHRY and CDR2 SYGVKD. The CDR3 sequence is 12 residues long. The CDR3 loop reads CAISGDADGYTF. The CDR3 bases are TGTGCCATCAGTGGGGACGCGGATGGCTACACCTTC.

This clonotype was counted between two and nine times. The chain carries TRBV20-1 and TRBJ2-7, with 8 bases identical to TRBD2. Germline V gene lookup returns CDR1 DFQATT and CDR2 SNEGSKA (reference sequence). The CDR3 has 15 residues. The junction had 10 bases not matched to a gene; V was cut back by 3 bases and J by 3 bases. The CDR3 protein is CSARDPGGGFYEQYF. CDR3 bases: TGCAGTGCTAGGGATCCCGGGGGGGGATTCTACGAGCAGTACTTC.

The chain joins TRBV5-1 to TRBJ1-1, with D maybe TRBD1 (6 bases). This CDR3 comprises 14 residues. The V gene's germline CDR1 is SGHRS and CDR2 YFSETQ. The V gene lost 0 bases and the J gene lost 6 bases, with 12 bases spanning the gap. CDR3 protein: CASSLGGTSPEAFF. The CDR3 coding sequence is TGCGCCAGCAGCTTGGGGGGGACAAGTCCTGAAGCTTTCTTT.

This clonotype occurred many times. CDR3 loop: CASRGLPEAFF. In DNA form, the CDR3 reads TGTGCCAGCAGGGGGCTACCTGAAGCTTTCTTT. This rearrangement joins TRBV7-9 to TRBJ1-1; a possible D gene is TRBD1 (5 bases). CDR1 SEHNR and CDR2 FQNEAQ come from the germline V gene (reference sequence). This CDR3 has 11 residues. V gave up 6 bases and J gave up 6 bases, with 8 bases separating them.

The rearrangement uses TRBV4-1 and TRBJ1-5; 7 bases line up with TRBD1. The germline V gene has CDR1 MGHRA and CDR2 YSYEKL. V trimming: 0 bases; J trimming: 7 bases; junction bases outside the gene matches: 6. The CDR3 loop spans 15 amino acids. The CDR3 region has the DNA TGCGCCAGCAGCCAAGATGAGACAGGGAGACAGCCCCAGCATTTT. Encoded protein: CASSQDETGRQPQHF.

The gene calls are TRBV6-5 and TRBJ2-2, with D tentatively TRBD2 (5 bases). Germline CDR1 MNHEY, CDR2 SVGAGI. CDR3 size: 16 residues. V lost 7 bases and J lost 1, with 16 bases in between. CDR3 in DNA: TGTGCCAGCACGTGGTCCGCCGGGGAGAACACCGGGGAGCTGTTTTTT. Protein product: CASTWSAGENTGELFF.

In its sample, this clonotype was seen a few times. The V call is TRBV20-1, the J call TRBJ2-2; D is ambiguous. Germline-derived CDR1 and CDR2 are DFQATT and SNEGSKA (reference sequence). The CDR3 sequence is 13 residues long. The ends were cut back, 1 base at V and 6 bases at J, with 9 bases in the middle. The CDR3 DNA reads TGCAGTGCTAGAGCGGGTTTAGCCGGGGAGCTGTTTTTT. Translated, it gives CSARAGLAGELFF.

This clonotype was counted at least ten times. This sequence joins TRBV7-9 and TRBJ2-7; the D gene is possibly TRBD1 (5 bases). V lost 5 bases and J 6 bases, leaving 17 bases between the germline ends. The CDR3 extends over 14 amino acids. Per germline, CDR1 SEHNR and CDR2 FQNEAQ (reference sequence). The CDR3 sequence: CASSAKTRQSEQYF. The CDR3 DNA is TGTGCCAGCAGCGCAAAGACCAGACAGTCCGAGCAGTACTTC.

This clonotype was observed a few times. This chain uses TRBV14 with TRBJ2-2; D is perhaps TRBD2 (6 bases). The CDR3 has 16 amino acids. V lost 1 base and J 7 bases, leaving 16 bases between the germline ends. Germline loops: CDR1 SGHDN, CDR2 FVKESK. CDR3 protein: CASSQVTGVLGGELFF. The CDR3 DNA is TGTGCCAGCAGCCAAGTAACGGGAGTGCTAGGCGGGGAGCTGTTTTTT. Together with reference TRBV14 and TRBJ2-2, the CDR3 gives the full variable domain: EAGVTQFPSHSVIEKGQTVTLRCDPISGHDNLYWYRRVMGKEIKFLLHFVKESKQDESGMPNNRFLAERTGGTYSTLKVQPAELEDSGVYFCASSQVTGVLGGELFFGEGSRLTVL.

V usage is TRBV9 and J usage is TRBJ2-2; possibly TRBD2 for D (5 bases). Trimming removed 0 bases from V and 6 bases from J, with 12 bases in between. The CDR3 loop spans 15 amino acids. Germline-derived CDR1 and CDR2 are SGDLS and YYNGEE. The CDR3 loop reads CASSVDGMVAGELFF. CDR3 DNA: TGTGCCAGCAGCGTAGACGGGATGGTTGCCGGGGAGCTGTTTTTT.

V gene TRBV25-1 combines with J gene TRBJ1-2, with a possible D match to TRBD1 (5 bases). The CDR3 runs 9 residues. In germline, CDR1 is MGHDK, CDR2 SYGVNS. With 8 bases removed from V and 10 bases from J, the gap between germline ends came to 8 bases. This chain's CDR3 is CASGTVYTF. The CDR3 nucleotides are TGTGCCAGCGGGACTGTCTACACCTTC.

The rearrangement links TRBV4-1 to TRBJ2-5; D possibly corresponds to TRBD1 (5 bases). The V gene lost 2 bases and the J gene lost 7 bases, with 14 bases spanning the gap. This CDR3 is built from 14 residues. Germline V gene lookup returns CDR1 MGHRA and CDR2 YSYEKL. CDR3 region: CASSQRLGTGTQYF. The CDR3 region has the DNA TGCGCCAGCAGCCAACGTCTCGGTACAGGGACCCAGTACTTC.

The CDR3, as DNA: TGCAGCGTTCCCCTTAGCGGGAGATCCTACGAGCAGTACTTC. Translated: CSVPLSGRSYEQYF. V and J are TRBV29-1 and TRBJ2-7; 9 bases fit TRBD2. CDR1 is SQVTM, CDR2 ANQGSEA, per germline. The CDR3 extends over 14 amino acids. The V gene end was trimmed by 5 bases and the J gene end by 1 base; junction bases not matched to a gene: 6.

This clonotype has ten or more counts. The gene calls are TRBV15 and TRBJ2-7; possibly TRBD1 for D (6 bases). Germline V gene lookup returns CDR1 LNHNV and CDR2 YYDKDF (reference sequence). CDR3 length: 14 amino acids. Trimming shortened V by 0 bases and J by 5 bases, and 11 bases separated the two germline ends. The DNA for the CDR3 is TGTGCCACCAGCAGAGATAGGGACATTGACGAGCAGTACTTC. Its protein product is CATSRDRDIDEQYF.

The rearrangement links TRBV7-2 to TRBJ1-2; perhaps TRBD1 as D (6 bases). Germline-derived CDR1 and CDR2 are SGHTA and FQGNSA. CDR3 length: 15 amino acids. Trimming cost V 1 base and J 4 bases, with 13 bases left between them. The CDR3: CASSLGRRGSYGYTF. Here the CDR3 DNA reads TGTGCCAGCAGCTTAGGTCGCAGGGGCTCCTATGGCTACACCTTC.